Below, 17 T cell receptor beta chains from the same sample are listed, as sequenced in a study of blood T cells in healthy people across ages (dated by TCRdb to the mid-2010s). The method behind the library was 5' RACE. A second PCR of about 7 to 12 cycles was performed with a sample-barcoded 5' primer and a J-beta primer mix. The public reads were run again by TCRdb, first through fastp at Q25 and then through MiXCR, and only productive beta chains were kept. Every CDR3 protein is listed once, alongside the most common genes and DNA of its rows. The sample table records fewer than 2 million distinct CDR3 sequences; approximately 39% of these occur just once. The top ten hold roughly 24% of the sample. The sample taken for sequencing was blood. The receptors were sampled from a human donor in good health.

This chain links TRBV20-1 with TRBJ1-1, with D perhaps matching TRBD1 (5 bases). V dropped 1 base and J dropped 4 bases, with 13 bases sitting between them. In germline, CDR1 is DFQATT, CDR2 SNEGSKA (reference sequence). The length of the CDR3 is 14 residues. The chain's CDR3 is CSARGGASGTEAFF. CDR3 nucleotides: TGCAGTGCTAGAGGTGGGGCCTCCGGCACTGAAGCTTTCTTT.

The CDR3 sequence is CASSQDSREGLTLAKNIQYF. As DNA, the CDR3 is TGCGCCAGCAGCCAAGATTCAAGGGAAGGTCTCACCCTAGCCAAAAACATTCAGTACTTC. The V gene is TRBV4-3, the J gene TRBJ2-4; D remains unclear. This CDR3 has 20 amino acids. In germline, CDR1 is LGHNA, CDR2 YSLEER. V was trimmed by 0 bases and J by 0 bases, leaving 21 bases between them.

This chain connects TRBV6-2 or TRBV6-3 to TRBJ1-2; D unresolved. Germline V gives CDR1 MNHEY, CDR2 SVGEGT. CDR3 length equals 12 residues. V was clipped by 6 bases and J by 2 bases, with 7 bases between them. The CDR3 loop is CASRARNYGYTF. The CDR3 bases are TGTGCCAGCAGGGCCCGAAACTATGGCTACACCTTC.

V is TRBV6-2 or TRBV6-3 and J is TRBJ2-2; TRBD1 is a possible D gene (5 bases). Germline V gene data show CDR1 as MNHEY and CDR2 as SVGEGT. V shed 10 bases and J shed 4 bases, with 19 bases lying between them. The CDR3 has 15 amino acids. The CDR3 is CATNGQGIITGELFF. The CDR3, as DNA: TGTGCCACCAACGGGCAGGGTATAATCACCGGGGAGCTGTTTTTT.

V and J are TRBV3-1 and TRBJ2-7; D gene unclear. V lost 6 bases, J lost 6 bases, and 9 bases lay in between. The germline V gene encodes CDR1 LGHDT and CDR2 YNNKEL (reference sequence). The length of the CDR3 is 11 residues. Written as DNA, the CDR3 is TGTGCCAGCAGTTTCTTTTCCGAGCAGTACTTC. This translates into CASSFFSEQYF.

The chain carries TRBV5-6 and TRBJ2-1; D is unclear. Germline loops: CDR1 SGHDT, CDR2 YYEEEE. V was shortened by 5 bases and J by 3 bases, with 15 bases between the two germline ends. The CDR3 spans 15 residues. The DNA for the CDR3 is TGTGCCAGCAGTCTATTACAGCATCTCTACAATGAGCAGTTCTTC. Translation gives CASSLLQHLYNEQFF.

The chain employs TRBV7-9 and TRBJ2-1; 9 bases are a match to TRBD1. Trimming cost V 4 bases and J 3 bases; bases outside gene matches: 4. Germline V gives CDR1 SEHNR, CDR2 FQNEAQ (reference sequence). CDR3 length equals 15 residues. The CDR3 DNA sequence: TGTGCCAGCAGCTCCGGGACAGGGTTCTACAATGAGCAGTTCTTC. Its translation: CASSSGTGFYNEQFF.

The genes are TRBV20-1 and TRBJ2-7; the D is unclear. This CDR3 spans 13 amino acids. The V end lost 3 bases, the J end lost 2 bases, and 11 bases lay between the germline ends. Germline lookup yields CDR1 DFQATT and CDR2 SNEGSKA (reference sequence). CDR3 loop: CSASPQAAYEQYF. CDR3 in DNA: TGCAGTGCTAGCCCTCAGGCAGCCTACGAGCAGTACTTC.

Only one count was recorded for this clonotype. This sequence joins TRBV5-1 and TRBJ2-1; the match to TRBD1 covers 10 bases. J was trimmed by 7 bases and V by 3 bases; bases with no gene match: 7. Germline values: CDR1 SGHRS, CDR2 YFSETQ. The CDR3 is made up of 15 amino acids. CDR3 nucleotides: TGCGCCAGCAGCTGGGACCCGGGACAGGGGAATGAGCAGTTCTTC. Protein product: CASSWDPGQGNEQFF.

The chain has TRBV4-3 and TRBJ1-1, with 7 bases fitting TRBD1. Looked up from germline, CDR1 is LGHNA and CDR2 is YSLEER. The trim removed 4 bases at V and 5 bases at J, leaving 22 bases unmatched. CDR3 length: 19 residues. For the CDR3, the DNA is TGCGCCAGCAGCCCGATTACACCTCCAGGGGGTAAGGGGTTGACTGAAGCTTTCTTT. Protein: CASSPITPPGGKGLTEAFF.

The chain recombines TRBV6-6 with TRBJ1-2, with a tentative D call TRBD1 (6 bases). CDR1 is MNHNY, CDR2 SVGAGI, per germline (reference sequence). Trimming took 6 bases from V and 7 from J, leaving 27 bases between them. CDR3 size: 17 residues. The CDR3 is CASSRNGLADSQGGYTF. In nucleotides, the CDR3 is TGTGCCAGCAGCCGCAACGGACTCGCCGATTCACAGGGTGGCTACACCTTC.

The rearrangement uses TRBV9 and TRBJ1-2; TRBD1 is a possible D gene (5 bases). Trimming cost V 0 bases and J 6 bases, with 15 bases left between them. Germline V gives CDR1 SGDLS, CDR2 YYNGEE. CDR3 length: 15 residues. The chain's CDR3 is CASSVVGEGWDGYTF. As DNA, the CDR3 is TGTGCCAGCAGCGTAGTAGGGGAAGGATGGGATGGCTACACCTTC.

This clonotype has just a few counts. The CDR3 region has the DNA TGCAGTGCTAGAGATCAGAGACACCAATCCTACGAGCAGTACTTC. Amino acid sequence: CSARDQRHQSYEQYF. The chain employs TRBV20-1 and TRBJ2-7; D gene ambiguous. The V and J ends lost 0 bases and 1 base respectively, with 13 bases between them. CDR1 and CDR2 from the germline V gene are DFQATT and SNEGSKA (reference sequence). CDR3 length equals 15 residues.

This chain uses TRBV12-3 or TRBV12-4 with TRBJ2-7; D gene uncertain. Trimming removed 2 bases from V and 6 bases from J, with 14 bases in between. The CDR3 has 14 amino acids. CDR3 sequence: CASSLNADLSEQYF. Written as DNA, the CDR3 is TGTGCCAGCAGTTTAAATGCAGATTTAAGCGAGCAGTACTTC.

J is TRBJ2-4 and V is TRBV2; D perhaps matches TRBD1 (6 bases). The DNA end is a closer match to TRBJ2-7, so the J assignment may be wrong. The germline V gene has CDR1 SNHLY and CDR2 FYNNEI. The CDR3 is made up of 14 amino acids. The CDR3 sequence: CASTGTLRTYEQYF. The CDR3, as DNA: TGTGCCAGCACCGGGACACTCAGAACCTACGAGCAGTACTTC.

This chain links TRBV29-1 with TRBJ1-2; TRBD1 is a possible D gene (6 bases). The CDR3 runs 15 residues. V was shortened by 3 bases and J by 4 bases, with 18 bases between the two germline ends. The V gene's germline CDR1 is SQVTM and CDR2 ANQGSEA. CDR3 bases: TGCAGCGTTGATCTGGGATCTCAAGGGGGCTATGGCTACACCTTC. Its translation: CSVDLGSQGGYGYTF.

The CDR3 region is CASSPNIINYEQYF. The CDR3 DNA reads as TGTGCCAGCAGCCCCAACATCATCAACTACGAGCAGTACTTC. The chain has TRBV3-1 and TRBJ2-7; D is unclear. Germline V gives CDR1 LGHDT, CDR2 YNNKEL (reference sequence). The CDR3 has 14 amino acids. Trimming stripped 4 bases from V and 3 bases from J, with 13 bases between.